Described below is a single T cell receptor (beta chain) sequence and its context. The CDR3 consists of 13 residues. V was trimmed by 3 bases and J by 8 bases, leaving 10 bases between them. Germline values: CDR1 ENHRY, CDR2 SYGVKD. Authors' data handling: Reference gene primers were amplified, and this amplification served to estimate nucleated cell counts. Using immunoSEQ multiplex PCR, the repertoire was profiled, and TCRdb retains in-frame clones only, with some absent. Clone size and the V and J calls come from that table; the DNA yielded D and trimming. The sample has fewer than 250,000 clones; about 76% are singletons. Participants were placed into cohorts based on the clinical history they reported. These data come from a study of blood T cell repertoires in COVID-19.

The clonotype was recovered from a woman aged 50 to 60 with acute COVID-19. The chain carries TRBV10-3 and TRBJ1-4; tentatively, D is TRBD1 (6 bases). Sequencing was performed on PBMCs or T cells enriched from blood (not recorded which). The chain's CDR3 is CAISDRGGEKLFF. Written as DNA, the CDR3 is TGTGCCATCAGTGACAGGGGCGGCGAAAAACTGTTTTTT.